A selection of T cell receptor beta chains follows, all from one sample in a study of blood T cells in healthy people across ages. TCRdb reanalysed the 5' RACE reads using MiXCR and keeps one entry per CDR3 protein. The sample shows roughly 1.6 million distinct CDR3 sequences, about 35% of them seen only once. Input material: blood. The source is a woman younger than 45 in good health. The CDR3 runs from the conserved cysteine through the conserved F or W. Each record gives: J gene, clone size, V gene, D gene, CDR3 protein, CDR3 DNA. The D gene is left open where the match is weak. Clone size is shown for a subset of rows, as once, few, many or a class of expanded clone.

j_gene: TRBJ2-1
abundance: NA
v_gene: TRBV3-1
d_gene: TRBD2
CDR3aa: CASSQWVSGGSYNEQFF
CDR3nt: TGTGCCAGCAGCCAATGGGTTAGCGGGGGCTCCTACAATGAGCAGTTCTTC

j_gene: TRBJ2-1
abundance: NA
v_gene: TRBV11-2
d_gene: TRBD2
CDR3aa: CAGSLAVSSGFTNEQFF
CDR3nt: TGTGCCGGCAGCTTAGCGGTCTCTAGCGGATTTACCAATGAGCAGTTCTTC

j_gene: TRBJ2-7
abundance: few
v_gene: TRBV20-1
d_gene: NA
CDR3aa: CSAPVGTYEQYF
CDR3nt: TGCAGTGCTCCCGTGGGAACCTACGAGCAGTACTTC

j_gene: TRBJ1-1
abundance: NA
v_gene: TRBV3-1
d_gene: NA
CDR3aa: CASKGGTDTEAFF
CDR3nt: TGTGCCAGCAAGGGAGGGACTGACACTGAAGCTTTCTTT

j_gene: TRBJ2-5
abundance: few
v_gene: TRBV5-5
d_gene: NA
CDR3aa: CASSSSGSGETQYF
CDR3nt: TGTGCCAGCAGCTCCTCCGGGAGTGGGGAGACCCAGTACTTC

j_gene: TRBJ1-1
abundance: many
v_gene: TRBV27
d_gene: NA
CDR3aa: CASSLDWNTEAFF
CDR3nt: TGTGCCAGCAGTTTAGATTGGAACACTGAAGCTTTCTTT

j_gene: TRBJ1-2
abundance: NA
v_gene: TRBV25-1
d_gene: NA
CDR3aa: CASSEREGTFHGYTF
CDR3nt: TGTGCCAGCAGTGAAAGGGAGGGGACATTTCATGGCTACACCTTC

j_gene: TRBJ2-4
abundance: few
v_gene: TRBV9
d_gene: TRBD1
CDR3aa: CASSADRGVGAKNIQYF
CDR3nt: TGTGCCAGCAGCGCCGACAGGGGGGTCGGAGCCAAAAACATTCAGTACTTC

j_gene: TRBJ2-1
abundance: NA
v_gene: TRBV27
d_gene: NA
CDR3aa: CASSNFVHYNEQFF
CDR3nt: TGTGCCAGCAGCAATTTCGTGCACTACAATGAGCAGTTCTTC

j_gene: TRBJ2-7
abundance: few
v_gene: TRBV21-1
d_gene: NA
CDR3aa: CASSKAPPRGGGYEQYF
CDR3nt: TGTGCCAGCAGCAAAGCCCCCCCCCGGGGGGGCGGATACGAGCAGTACTTC

j_gene: TRBJ2-5
abundance: few
v_gene: TRBV6-1
d_gene: NA
CDR3aa: CASIERGETQYF
CDR3nt: TGTGCCAGCATCGAAAGGGGGGAGACCCAGTACTTC